The 3 T cell receptor beta chains below come from one sample, sequenced in a study of blood T cell repertoires in COVID-19 (dated by TCRdb to about 2020). Library preparation employed the immunoSEQ multiplex PCR assay. Here the immuneACCESS table is served through TCRdb, limited to in-frame sequences with V and J called. Missing clones are a known gap in these copies; in checked studies unresolved V genes cover under half, and the rest lacks a known reason. The sample table contains more than 95,000 clones; only one count was recorded for around 85% of them. Around 8% of the sample is taken by the ten largest. The sequenced sample consisted of peripheral blood. The receptors shown here come from a man between 65 and 79 years old who had recovered from COVID-19.

In nucleotides, the CDR3 is TGTGCCAGCAAGTCTAAGGGGCGAAGGGATTCACCCCTCCACTTT. It encodes CASKSKGRRDSPLHF. The gene calls are TRBV27 and TRBJ1-6; D perhaps matches TRBD1 (5 bases). CDR3 size: 15 residues. The germline V gene encodes CDR1 MNHEY and CDR2 SMNVEV (reference sequence). V lost 7 bases and J lost 8, with 18 bases in between.

The J gene is TRBJ2-1, the V gene TRBV11-3; the match to TRBD1 covers 7 bases. CDR3 size: 15 residues. Germline-derived CDR1 and CDR2 are SGHNT and YENEEA. V shed 5 bases and J 0 bases; nucleotides not matched to a gene: 4. This CDR3 reads CASSTRQGSYNEQFF. Here the CDR3 DNA reads TGTGCCAGCAGCACCCGACAGGGCTCCTACAATGAGCAGTTCTTC. The full variable domain, in which reference TRBV11-3 and TRBJ2-1 provide the parts outside the CDR3, is EAGVVQSPRYKIIEKKQPVAFWCNPISGHNTLYWYLQNLGQGPELLIRYENEEAVDDSQLPKDRFSAERLKGVDSTLKIQPAELGDSAVYLCASSTRQGSYNEQFFGPGTRLTVL.

The V gene is TRBV7-7, the J gene TRBJ2-5; TRBD2 matches at 10 bases. Germline-derived CDR1 and CDR2 are SSHAT and FNYEAQ (reference sequence). CDR3 length: 15 residues. V was clipped by 5 bases and J by 4 bases; unmatched bases: 7. The chain's CDR3 is CASSGGLASRETQYF. The CDR3 nucleotides are TGTGCCAGCAGCGGGGGACTAGCGTCCCGAGAGACCCAGTACTTC.